The 3 T cell receptor beta chains listed next were all sequenced from one sample in a study of CD8 T cells in ankylosing spondylitis. TCRdb independently ran MiXCR on the 5' RACE reads; one entry per CDR3 protein. Of approximately 190,000 distinct CDR3 sequences detected, roughly 13% appear once; the ten largest clones hold 9.5% to 11%. Sequencing was done on a sample of blood, either unsorted or a sorted T cell fraction (not recorded which). The source of these receptors is a female donor with ankylosing spondylitis or in good health (not recorded which).

Notes on this clonotype: This may arise from a read error, as a much more abundant clone is one base away. The chain carries TRBV7-2 and TRBJ2-3; D remains unclear. This CDR3 has 13 amino acids. Germline V CDR1 and CDR2: SGHTA, FQGNSA. V dropped 1 base and J dropped 4 bases, with 6 bases sitting between them. The CDR3 is CASSLDFPDTQYF. For the CDR3, the DNA is TGTGCCAGCAGCTTAGATTTCCCAGATACGCAGTATTTT.

The chain links TRBV29-1 to TRBJ2-1; 12 bases are shared with TRBD1. Germline CDR1 and CDR2: SQVTM and ANQGSEA. J lost 9 bases, V lost 7 bases, and 4 bases had no gene match. CDR3 length equals 12 residues. CDR3 coding DNA: TGCAGCGCGGGGGACAGGGGGCGTGAGCAGTTCTTC. This translates into CSAGDRGREQFF.

This clonotype occurred many times. One junction end does not reproduce the germline sequence, and a read error may be involved. The gene calls are TRBV7-6 and TRBJ2-1; TRBD1 agrees at 8 bases. The CDR3 consists of 15 residues. Germline CDR1 is SGHVS and CDR2 is FNYEAQ. The CDR3 nucleotides read TGCGCCAGCAGCCTAGACAGGGGTCCCTACAATGAGCAGTTCTTC. Residues: CASSLDRGPYNEQFF.